The clone carrying this T cell receptor beta chain was picked up many times. Its specificity is unknown. The data are from a study of T cells after yellow fever vaccination. TCRdb analysed the 5' RACE reads with MiXCR anew, one entry per CDR3 protein. The data contain 300,000 to 350,000 distinct CDR3 sequences, 3.5% to 4.5% of them singletons. Germline V lookup: CDR1 SGHRS, CDR2 YFSETQ. V shed 4 bases and J 7 bases; nucleotides not matched to a gene: 9. The CDR3 is made up of 14 amino acids. Study observations and caveats: Abundant contaminating clonotypes from the bulk population could appear in FACS-sorted repertoires.

Material: PBMCs, obtained 15 days after the yellow fever booster vaccination. This clonotype was sampled from a man younger than 35 who received the YFV17D yellow fever vaccine. The chain recombines TRBV5-1 with TRBJ2-7; the match to TRBD1 covers 9 bases. CDR3 sequence: CASSPGTGIDEQYV. The CDR3 coding sequence is TGCGCCAGCAGCCCCGGGACAGGGATCGATGAGCAGTACGTC.